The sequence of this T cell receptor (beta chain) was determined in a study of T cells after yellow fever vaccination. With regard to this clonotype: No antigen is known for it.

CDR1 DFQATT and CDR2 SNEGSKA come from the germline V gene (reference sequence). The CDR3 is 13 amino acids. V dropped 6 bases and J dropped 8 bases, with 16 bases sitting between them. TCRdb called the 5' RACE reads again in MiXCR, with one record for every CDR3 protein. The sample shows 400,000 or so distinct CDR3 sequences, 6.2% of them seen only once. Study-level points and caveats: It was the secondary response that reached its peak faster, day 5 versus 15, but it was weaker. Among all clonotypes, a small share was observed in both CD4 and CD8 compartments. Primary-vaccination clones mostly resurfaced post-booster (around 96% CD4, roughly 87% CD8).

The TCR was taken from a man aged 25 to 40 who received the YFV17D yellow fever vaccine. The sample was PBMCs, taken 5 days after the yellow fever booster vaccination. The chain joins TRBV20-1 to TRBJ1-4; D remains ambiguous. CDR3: CSAPIDRGEKLFF. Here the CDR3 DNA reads TGCAGTGCGCCGATCGATAGAGGGGAAAAACTGTTTTTT.